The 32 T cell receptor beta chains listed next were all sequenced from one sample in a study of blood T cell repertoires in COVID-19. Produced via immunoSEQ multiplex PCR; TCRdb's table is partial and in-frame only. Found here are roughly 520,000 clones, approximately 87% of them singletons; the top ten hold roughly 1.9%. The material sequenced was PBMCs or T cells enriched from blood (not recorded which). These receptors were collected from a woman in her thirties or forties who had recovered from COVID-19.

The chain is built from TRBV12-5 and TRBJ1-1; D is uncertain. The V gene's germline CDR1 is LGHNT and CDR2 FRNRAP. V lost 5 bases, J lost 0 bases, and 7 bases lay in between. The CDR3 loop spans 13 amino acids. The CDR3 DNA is TGTGCTAGTGGTCGGACTATGAACACTGAAGCTTTCTTT. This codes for CASGRTMNTEAFF.

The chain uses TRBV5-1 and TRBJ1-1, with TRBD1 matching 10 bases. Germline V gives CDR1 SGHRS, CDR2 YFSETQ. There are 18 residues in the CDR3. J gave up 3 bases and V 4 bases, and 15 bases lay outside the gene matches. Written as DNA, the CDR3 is TGCGCCAGCAGCCCGACCGGGGACAGGGGTCGTGTGGACACTGAAGCTTTCTTT. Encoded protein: CASSPTGDRGRVDTEAFF.

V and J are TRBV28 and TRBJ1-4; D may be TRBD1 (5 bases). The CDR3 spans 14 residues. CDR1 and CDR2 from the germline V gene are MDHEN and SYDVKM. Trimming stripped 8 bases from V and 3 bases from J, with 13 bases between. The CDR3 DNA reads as TGTGCCAGCGTCGCTTGGGGGGCTAATGAAAAACTGTTTTTT. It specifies CASVAWGANEKLFF.

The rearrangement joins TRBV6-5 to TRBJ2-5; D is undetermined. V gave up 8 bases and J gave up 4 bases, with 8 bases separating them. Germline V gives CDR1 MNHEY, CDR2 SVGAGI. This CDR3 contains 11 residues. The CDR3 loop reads CASEDGETQYF. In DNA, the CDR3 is TGTGCCAGCGAGGATGGAGAGACCCAGTACTTC.

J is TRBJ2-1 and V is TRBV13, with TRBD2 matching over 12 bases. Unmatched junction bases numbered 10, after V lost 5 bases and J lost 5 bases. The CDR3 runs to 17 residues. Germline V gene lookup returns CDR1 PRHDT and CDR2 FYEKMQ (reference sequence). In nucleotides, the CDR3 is TGTGCCAGCAGCCCCGATCCTAGCGGGAGGGACCACAATGAGCAGTTCTTC. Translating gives CASSPDPSGRDHNEQFF.

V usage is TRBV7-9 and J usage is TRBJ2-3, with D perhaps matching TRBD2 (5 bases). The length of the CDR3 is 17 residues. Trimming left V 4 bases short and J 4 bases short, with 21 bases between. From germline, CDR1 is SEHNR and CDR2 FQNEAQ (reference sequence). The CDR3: CASSSGLSGSIPDTQYF. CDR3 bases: TGTGCCAGCAGCTCCGGGTTGAGTGGGAGCATACCAGATACGCAGTATTTT.

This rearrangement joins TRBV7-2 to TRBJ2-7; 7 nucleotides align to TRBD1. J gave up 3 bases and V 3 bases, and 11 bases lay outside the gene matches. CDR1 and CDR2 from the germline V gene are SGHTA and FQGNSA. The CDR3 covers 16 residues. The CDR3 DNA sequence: TGTGCCAGCAGCTTTTCACCGGGACAGAGATACTACGAGCAGTACTTC. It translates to CASSFSPGQRYYEQYF.

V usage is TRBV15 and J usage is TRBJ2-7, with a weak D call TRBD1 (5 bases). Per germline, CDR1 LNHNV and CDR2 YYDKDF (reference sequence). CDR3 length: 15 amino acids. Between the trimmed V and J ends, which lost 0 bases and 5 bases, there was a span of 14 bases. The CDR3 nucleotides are TGTGCCACCAGCAGAGACAGGGAAGCATCCCACGAGCAGTACTTC. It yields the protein CATSRDREASHEQYF.

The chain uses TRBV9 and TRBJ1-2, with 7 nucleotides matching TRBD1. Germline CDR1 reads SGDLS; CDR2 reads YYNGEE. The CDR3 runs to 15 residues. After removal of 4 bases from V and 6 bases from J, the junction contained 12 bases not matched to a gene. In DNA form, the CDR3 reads TGTGCCAGCAGCCGAAAACCCGGGACAGCGGATGGCTACACCTTC. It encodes CASSRKPGTADGYTF.

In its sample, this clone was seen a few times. In DNA form, the CDR3 reads TGTGCCTGGGGACAGGAAAATAGCAATCAGCCCCAGCATTTT. Its translation: CAWGQENSNQPQHF. This chain uses TRBV30 with TRBJ1-5, with 7 bases that match TRBD1. This CDR3 contains 14 residues. Germline lookup yields CDR1 GTSNPN and CDR2 SVGIG (reference sequence). The J segment lost 0 bases and the V segment lost 5 bases, leaving 4 bases of the junction unmatched. Combining the CDR3 with reference TRBV30 and TRBJ1-5 gives the whole variable domain SQTIHQWPATLVQPVGSPLSLECTVEGTSNPNLYWYRQAAGRGLQLLFYSVGIGQISSEVPQNLSASRPQDRQFILSSKKLLLSDSGFYLCAWGQENSNQPQHFGDGTRLSIL.

In DNA form, the CDR3 reads TGTGCCAGCAGCGCACCTCTCCTCGAGGGCTATGGCTACACCTTC. Translation: CASSAPLLEGYGYTF. V gene TRBV9 combines with J gene TRBJ1-2; D not resolved. The V end lost 3 bases, the J end lost 4 bases, and 16 bases lay between the germline ends. Germline V lookup: CDR1 SGDLS, CDR2 YYNGEE. This CDR3 contains 15 residues.

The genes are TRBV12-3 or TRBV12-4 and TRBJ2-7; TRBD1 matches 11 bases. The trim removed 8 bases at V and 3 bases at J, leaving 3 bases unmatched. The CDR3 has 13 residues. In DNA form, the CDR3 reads TGTGCCAGCGGGGACAGGGGGTTCTACGAGCAGTACTTC. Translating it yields CASGDRGFYEQYF.

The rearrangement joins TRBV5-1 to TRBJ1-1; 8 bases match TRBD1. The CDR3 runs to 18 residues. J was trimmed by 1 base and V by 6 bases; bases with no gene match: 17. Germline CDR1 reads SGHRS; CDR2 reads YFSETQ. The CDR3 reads CASTPLPRTGSENTEAFF. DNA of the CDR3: TGCGCCAGCACCCCCCTACCGAGGACAGGGAGTGAGAACACTGAAGCTTTCTTT.

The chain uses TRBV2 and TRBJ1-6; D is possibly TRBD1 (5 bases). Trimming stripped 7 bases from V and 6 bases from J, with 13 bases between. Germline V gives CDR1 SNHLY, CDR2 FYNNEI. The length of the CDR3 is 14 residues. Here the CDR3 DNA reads TGTGCCAGCATTCCCAGGGCGGTTAATTCACCCCTCCACTTT. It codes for CASIPRAVNSPLHF.

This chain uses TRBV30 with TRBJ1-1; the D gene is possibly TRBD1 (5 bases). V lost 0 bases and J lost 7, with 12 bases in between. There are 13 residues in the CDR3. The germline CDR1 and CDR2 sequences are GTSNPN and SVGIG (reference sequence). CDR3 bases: TGTGCCTGGAGTGTAGGCTTACAGGTTGAAGCTTTCTTT. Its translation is CAWSVGLQVEAFF.

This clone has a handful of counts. CDR3: CSVGDSRNEKLFF. CDR3 sequence (DNA): TGCAGCGTCGGGGACAGCCGTAATGAAAAACTGTTTTTT. The J gene is TRBJ1-4, the V gene TRBV29-1; 7 nucleotides match TRBD1. V dropped 6 bases and J dropped 4; count of bases not matched to a gene: 5. The CDR3 runs 13 residues. The germline V gene has CDR1 SQVTM and CDR2 ANQGSEA.

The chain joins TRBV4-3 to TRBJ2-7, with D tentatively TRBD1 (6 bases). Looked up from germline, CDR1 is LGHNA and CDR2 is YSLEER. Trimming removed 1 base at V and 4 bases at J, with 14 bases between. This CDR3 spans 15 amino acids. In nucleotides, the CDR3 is TGCGCCAGCAGCCAAGTCAGGGACACAAGGTACGAGCAGTACTTC. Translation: CASSQVRDTRYEQYF.

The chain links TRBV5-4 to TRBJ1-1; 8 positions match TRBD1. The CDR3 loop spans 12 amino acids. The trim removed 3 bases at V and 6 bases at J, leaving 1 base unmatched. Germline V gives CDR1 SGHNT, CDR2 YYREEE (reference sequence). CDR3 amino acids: CASSSQGAEAFF. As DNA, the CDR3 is TGTGCCAGCAGCTCACAGGGGGCTGAAGCTTTCTTT.

In DNA, the CDR3 is TGTGCTAGTGGTCAGGGGGCGCAAGGGGCCAACGTCCTGACTTTC. It encodes CASGQGAQGANVLTF. The chain is built from TRBV12-5 and TRBJ2-6, with TRBD1 matching over 8 bases. Germline CDR1 is LGHNT and CDR2 is FRNRAP. V was pared by 5 bases and J by 4 bases, with 4 bases of the junction left unmatched. This CDR3 is built from 15 residues. The variable domain in full, with the rest retrieved from reference TRBV12-5 and TRBJ2-6, is DARVTQTPRHKVTEMGQEVTMRCQPILGHNTVFWYRQTMMQGLELLAYFRNRAPLDDSGMPKDRFSAEMPDATLATLKIQPSEPRDSAVYFCASGQGAQGANVLTFGAGSRLTVL.

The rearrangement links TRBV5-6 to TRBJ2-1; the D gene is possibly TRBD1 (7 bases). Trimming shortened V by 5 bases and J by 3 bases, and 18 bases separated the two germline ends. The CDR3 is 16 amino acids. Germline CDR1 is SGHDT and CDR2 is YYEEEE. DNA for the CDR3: TGTGCCAGCAGACGGGAGACAGGGAGCGACTACAATGAGCAGTTCTTC. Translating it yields CASRRETGSDYNEQFF.

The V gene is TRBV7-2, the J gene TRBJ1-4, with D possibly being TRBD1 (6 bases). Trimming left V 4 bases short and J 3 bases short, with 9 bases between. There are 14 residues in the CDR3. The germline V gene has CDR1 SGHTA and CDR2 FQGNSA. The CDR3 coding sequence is TGTGCCAGCAGCTACAGGGAAGCTAATGAAAAACTGTTTTTT. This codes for CASSYREANEKLFF.

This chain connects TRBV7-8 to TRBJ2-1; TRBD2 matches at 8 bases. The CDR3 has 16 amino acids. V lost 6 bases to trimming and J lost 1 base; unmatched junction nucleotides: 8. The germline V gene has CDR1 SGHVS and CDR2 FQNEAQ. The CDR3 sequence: CASRKTSGQSYNEQFF. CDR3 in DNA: TGTGCCAGCAGAAAAACTAGCGGCCAGTCCTACAATGAGCAGTTCTTC.

In nucleotides, the CDR3 is TGTGCCAGCAGTTACCAGGGATGGAACTATGGCTACACCTTC. It yields the protein CASSYQGWNYGYTF. The V and J genes are TRBV6-6 and TRBJ1-2; possibly TRBD1 for D (5 bases). Trimming removed 2 bases from V and 2 bases from J, with 9 bases in between. The CDR3 has 14 amino acids. The germline CDR1 and CDR2 sequences are MNHNY and SVGAGI (reference sequence).

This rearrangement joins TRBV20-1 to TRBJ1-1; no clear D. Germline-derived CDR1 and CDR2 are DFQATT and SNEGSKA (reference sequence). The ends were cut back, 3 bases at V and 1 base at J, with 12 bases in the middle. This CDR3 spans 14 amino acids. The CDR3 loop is CSASSHHGNTEAFF. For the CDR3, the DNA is TGCAGTGCTAGTTCGCACCACGGGAACACTGAAGCTTTCTTT.

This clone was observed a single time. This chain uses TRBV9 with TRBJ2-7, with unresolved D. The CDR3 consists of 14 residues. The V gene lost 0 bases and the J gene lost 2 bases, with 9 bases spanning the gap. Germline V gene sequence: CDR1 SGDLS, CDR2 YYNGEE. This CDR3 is CASSVGAAPYEQYF. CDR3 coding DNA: TGTGCCAGCAGCGTAGGGGCAGCTCCCTACGAGCAGTACTTC.

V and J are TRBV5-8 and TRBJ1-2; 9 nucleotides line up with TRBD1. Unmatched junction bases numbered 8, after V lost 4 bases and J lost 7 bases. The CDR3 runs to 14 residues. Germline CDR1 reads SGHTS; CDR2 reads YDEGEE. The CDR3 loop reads CASSKRTGEAGYTF. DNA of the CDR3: TGTGCCAGCAGCAAAAGGACAGGGGAAGCTGGCTACACCTTC. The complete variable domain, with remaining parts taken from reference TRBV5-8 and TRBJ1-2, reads EAGVTQSPTHLIKTRGQQATLRCSPISGHTSVYWYQQALGLGLQFLLWYDEGEERNRGNFPPRFSGRQFPNYSSELNVNALELEDSALYLCASSKRTGEAGYTFGSGTRLTVV.

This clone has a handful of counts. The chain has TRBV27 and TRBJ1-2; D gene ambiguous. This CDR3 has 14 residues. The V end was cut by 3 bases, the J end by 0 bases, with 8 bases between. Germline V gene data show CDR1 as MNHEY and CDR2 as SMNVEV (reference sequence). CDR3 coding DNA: TGTGCCAGCAGTTTCGCGGGAACTAACTATGGCTACACCTTC. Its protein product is CASSFAGTNYGYTF.

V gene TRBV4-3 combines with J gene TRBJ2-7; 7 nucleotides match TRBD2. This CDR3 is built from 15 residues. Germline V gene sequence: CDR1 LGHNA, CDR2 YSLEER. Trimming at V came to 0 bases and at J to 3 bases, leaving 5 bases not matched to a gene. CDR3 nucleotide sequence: TGCGCCAGCAGCCAAGATCGGGGCGGGGGCTACGAGCAGTACTTC. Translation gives CASSQDRGGGYEQYF.

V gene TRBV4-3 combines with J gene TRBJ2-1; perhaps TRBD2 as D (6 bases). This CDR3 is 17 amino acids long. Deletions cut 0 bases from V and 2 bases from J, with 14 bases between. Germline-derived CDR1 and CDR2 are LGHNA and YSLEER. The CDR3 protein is CASSQDGASATYNEQFF. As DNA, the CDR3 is TGCGCCAGCAGCCAAGATGGGGCTAGCGCGACCTACAATGAGCAGTTCTTC.

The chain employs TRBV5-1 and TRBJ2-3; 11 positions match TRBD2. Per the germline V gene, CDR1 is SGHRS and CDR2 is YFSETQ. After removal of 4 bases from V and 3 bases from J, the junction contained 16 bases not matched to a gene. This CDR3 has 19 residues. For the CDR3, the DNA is TGCGCCAGCAGCCCCACCGCCGATCGACTAGCGGGATTGACAGATACGCAGTATTTT. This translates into CASSPTADRLAGLTDTQYF.

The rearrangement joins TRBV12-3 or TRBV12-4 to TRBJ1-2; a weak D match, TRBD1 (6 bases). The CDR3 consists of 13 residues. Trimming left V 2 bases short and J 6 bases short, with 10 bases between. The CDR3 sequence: CASSLRGMDGYTF. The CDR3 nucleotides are TGTGCCAGCAGTTTAAGGGGGATGGATGGCTACACCTTC.

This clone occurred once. The DNA of the CDR3 is TGTGCCAACGACCAAATCGACAAGCTATATGGCTACACCTTC. Translation: CANDQIDKLYGYTF. V gene TRBV2 combines with J gene TRBJ1-2; unclear D gene. The CDR3 totals 14 residues. Germline V gives CDR1 SNHLY, CDR2 FYNNEI. V dropped 10 bases and J dropped 5 bases, with 20 bases sitting between them.